This is a list of T cell receptor beta chains from one sample in a study of blood T cell repertoires in COVID-19. Sequencing was performed with immunoSEQ multiplex PCR; in TCRdb, only in-frame clones are kept and a portion is missing. The table shows tens of thousands of clones, with roughly 86% occurring only once. The specimen sequenced was peripheral blood. Receptors were obtained from a human donor in a cohort sampled during active COVID-19. Both conserved end residues are part of each CDR3. D genes are given only for firm matches. Not every row has a clone size; where given, it reads once, few, many or a size class.

CDR3 | DNA | D | J | V | size
CASSYGLADEQFF | TGTGCCAGCAGTTACGGGCTAGCGGATGAGCAGTTCTTC | TRBD2 | TRBJ2-1 | TRBV6-5 | few
CASTTTGRDGNEQFF | TGTGCCAGCACCACCACGGGGAGGGACGGCAATGAGCAGTTCTTC | TRBD2 | TRBJ2-1 | TRBV6-5 | NA
CASSMGDTYQETQYF | TGTGCCAGTAGTATGGGTGACACATACCAAGAGACCCAGTACTTC | NA | TRBJ2-5 | TRBV19 | NA
CASSELGGEQETQYF | TGTGCCAGCAGTGAATTAGGGGGCGAACAAGAGACCCAGTACTTC | TRBD1 | TRBJ2-5 | TRBV6-1 | once
CASSILGSSNTGELFF | TGTGCCAGTAGTATTCTTGGGAGTAGCAACACCGGGGAGCTGTTTTTT | NA | TRBJ2-2 | TRBV19 | NA
CASSLDRETTNEKLFF | TGTGCCAGCAGCTTGGACAGGGAGACAACTAATGAAAAACTGTTTTTT | NA | TRBJ1-4 | TRBV5-4 | NA
CASSAGTVGPGELFF | TGCGCCAGCAGCGCCGGGACAGTCGGTCCGGGGGAGCTGTTTTTT | TRBD1 | TRBJ2-2 | TRBV5-1 | NA
CASLPGGTGGFGRNTEAFF | TGTGCCAGCCTCCCTGGCGGGACAGGGGGCTTTGGCCGAAACACTGAAGCTTTCTTT | TRBD1 | TRBJ1-1 | TRBV19 | NA
CASSNRQGAKSDQPQHF | TGTGCCAGCAGCAATAGGCAGGGGGCGAAGTCGGATCAGCCCCAGCATTTT | NA | TRBJ1-5 | TRBV21-1 | NA
CSGLPGQGGEQYF | TGCAGCGGGCTACCGGGACAGGGAGGCGAGCAGTACTTC | TRBD1 | TRBJ2-7 | TRBV29-1 | once
CASTGGSYNEQFF | TGTGCCAGCACTGGAGGGTCCTACAATGAGCAGTTCTTC | NA | TRBJ2-1 | TRBV27 | NA
CASSYSARGTDTQYF | TGTGCCAGCAGTTACTCGGCCAGGGGAACAGATACGCAGTATTTT | NA | TRBJ2-3 | TRBV6-5 | NA
CASSDSSGSGANVLTF | TGTGCCAGCAGTGACTCTAGCGGCTCTGGGGCCAACGTCCTGACTTTC | NA | TRBJ2-6 | TRBV6-4 | NA
CASSQGAGLYNEQFF | TGTGCCAGCAGCCAAGGAGCGGGACTCTACAATGAGCAGTTCTTC | TRBD2 | TRBJ2-1 | TRBV3-1/TRBV3-2 | NA
CASSFNGQQNEQYF | TGTGCCAGCAGCTTTAATGGACAGCAGAACGAGCAGTACTTC | NA | TRBJ2-7 | TRBV7-3 | NA
CASSRQGNTEAFF | TGTGCCAGCTCACGACAGGGGAACACTGAAGCTTTCTTT | TRBD1 | TRBJ1-1 | TRBV18 | NA
CASSLVLAGTTDTQYF | TGTGCCAGCAGCTTAGTACTAGCGGGAACCACAGATACGCAGTATTTT | TRBD2 | TRBJ2-3 | TRBV7-9 | NA
CSVEASGRMDTQYF | TGCAGCGTTGAGGCTAGCGGGAGGATGGATACGCAGTATTTT | TRBD2 | TRBJ2-3 | TRBV29-1 | NA
CASNDRAPLSGANVLTF | TGTGCCAGCAACGACAGGGCCCCCCTGTCTGGGGCCAACGTCCTGACTTTC | TRBD1 | TRBJ2-6 | TRBV19 | NA
CASSVGETQYF | TGTGCCAGCAGCGTCGGGGAGACCCAGTACTTC | NA | TRBJ2-5 | TRBV5-4 | NA
CASSEFPDRNYGYTF | TGTGCCAGCAGTGAATTCCCGGACAGAAACTATGGCTACACCTTC | NA | TRBJ1-2 | TRBV25-1 | NA
CASSLAGTSANEQFF | TGTGCCAGCAGCTTGGCTGGGACTAGCGCAAATGAGCAGTTCTTC | TRBD2 | TRBJ2-1 | TRBV5-4 | NA
CASSSTGLASPLHF | TGTGCCAGCAGTTCAACAGGGTTAGCCTCACCCCTCCACTTT | NA | TRBJ1-6 | TRBV5-6 | NA
CASSLDRLAGGETQYF | TGTGCCAGCAGCTTGGATAGACTAGCGGGTGGGGAGACCCAGTACTTC | TRBD2 | TRBJ2-5 | TRBV5-4 | NA
CASSLGQTNSNQPQHF | TGTGCCAGCAGCCTGGGACAGACAAATAGCAATCAGCCCCAGCATTTT | TRBD1 | TRBJ1-5 | TRBV7-9 | NA
CASSIEVGTGVYGYTF | TGTGCCAGTAGTATAGAGGTGGGGACAGGGGTATATGGCTACACCTTC | TRBD1 | TRBJ1-2 | TRBV19 | NA
CAISESGGGTSATYEQYF | TGTGCCATCAGTGAGTCCGGGGGTGGGACTAGCGCGACCTACGAGCAGTACTTC | TRBD2 | TRBJ2-7 | TRBV10-3 | NA
CASGGQGTDTQYF | TGTGCCAGCGGGGGCCAGGGCACAGATACGCAGTATTTT | NA | TRBJ2-3 | TRBV6-8 | NA
CASSKPGLENTGELFF | TGTGCCAGTAGTAAGCCGGGGTTGGAGAACACCGGGGAGCTGTTTTTT | NA | TRBJ2-2 | TRBV19 | NA
CASSEVGRGLTEAFF | TGTGCCAGCAGTGAAGTGGGCAGGGGGCTAACTGAAGCTTTCTTT | TRBD1 | TRBJ1-1 | TRBV6-1 | NA
CASSGGAAPKQETQYF | TGTGCCAGCAGTGGCGGGGCGGCCCCCAAGCAAGAGACCCAGTACTTC | NA | TRBJ2-5 | TRBV6-1 | once
CATSRDRGEPKAFF | TGTGCCACCAGCAGAGATCGGGGGGAGCCGAAAGCTTTCTTT | NA | TRBJ1-1 | TRBV15 | NA